This T cell receptor (beta chain) appears in the sequencing data of a study of T cell repertoires in cytomegalovirus infection. Study in general: Evidence of both CMV infection and a matching HLA type came from public TCR beta signatures.

Trimming took off 0 bases at V and 1 base at J, with 6 bases between the two ends. The V gene's germline CDR1 is SGHTA and CDR2 FQGNSA. There are 14 residues in the CDR3. Worth noting for this clonotype: Its specificity is not known.

TCRdb processed the reads anew with MiXCR; each CDR3 protein has one entry. This sample has 40,000 to 55,000 distinct CDR3 sequences, with 20% to 25% found just once. The V call is TRBV7-2, the J call TRBJ2-5; no clear D. The TCR sequence derives from a human donor in good health (CMV status not recorded). Some clones in this sample may be carry-over from other donors' samples. The sequencing used CD8+ T cells from cultured PBMCs, collected from culture after CMV antigen stimulation. CDR3 in DNA: TGTGCCAGCAGCTTAGCGCTTGGCCAAGAGACCCAGTACTTC. As protein: CASSLALGQETQYF.